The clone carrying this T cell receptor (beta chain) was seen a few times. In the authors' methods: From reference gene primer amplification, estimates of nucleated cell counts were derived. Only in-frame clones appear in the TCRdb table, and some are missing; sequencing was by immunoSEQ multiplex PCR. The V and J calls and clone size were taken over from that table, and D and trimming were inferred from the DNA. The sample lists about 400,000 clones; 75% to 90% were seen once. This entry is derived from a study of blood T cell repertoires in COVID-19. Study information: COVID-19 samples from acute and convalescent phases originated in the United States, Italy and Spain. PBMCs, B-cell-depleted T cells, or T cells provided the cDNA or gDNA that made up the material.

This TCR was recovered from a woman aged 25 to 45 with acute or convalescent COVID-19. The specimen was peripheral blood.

Here the CDR3 reads CASSRGQGGGTEAFF. CDR3 nucleotide sequence: TGTGCCAGCAGCCGTGGACAGGGCGGGGGTACTGAAGCTTTCTTT. The V gene is TRBV7-6, the J gene TRBJ1-1; TRBD1 aligns across 8 bases. This CDR3 spans 15 amino acids. With 5 bases clipped from V and 5 bases from J, the junction kept 10 bases outside the gene matches. Germline V lookup: CDR1 SGHVS, CDR2 FNYEAQ.